These 21 T cell receptor beta chains share one sample of origin, sequenced in a study of CD8 T cells in Susac syndrome. Reverse transcription used about 0.45 to 1 ug RNA and random hexamers. TCRdb reanalysed the immunoSEQ multiplex PCR reads using MiXCR and keeps one entry per CDR3 protein. This sample has 100,000 to 150,000 distinct CDR3 sequences, with approximately 79% found just once. Sequenced: CD8+ T cells from PBMCs. The source of these receptors is a human donor with multiple sclerosis.

The chain employs TRBV7-8 and TRBJ2-3; perhaps TRBD1 as D (5 bases). The germline V and J ends were trimmed by 6 bases and 2 bases, with 12 bases remaining between them. The germline V gene encodes CDR1 SGHVS and CDR2 FQNEAQ. The length of the CDR3 is 14 residues. The CDR3 bases are TGTGCCAGCAGGTGGACATCGGTCACAGATACGCAGTATTTT. It codes for CASRWTSVTDTQYF.

This chain links TRBV19 with TRBJ2-2, with D maybe TRBD2 (5 bases). CDR1 is LNHDA and CDR2 is SQIVND in the germline V gene (reference sequence). The V and J ends lost 5 bases and 5 bases respectively, with 18 bases between them. The CDR3 covers 16 residues. CDR3 sequence (DNA): TGTGCCAGTAGTGCCGGTGAGAGGGCCTATACCGGGGAGCTGTTTTTT. Protein sequence: CASSAGERAYTGELFF. The full variable domain, rest sourced from reference TRBV19 and TRBJ2-2, is DGGITQSPKYLFRKEGQNVTLSCEQNLNHDAMYWYRQDPGQGLRLIYYSQIVNDFQKGDIAEGYSVSREKKESFPLTVTSAQKNPTAFYLCASSAGERAYTGELFFGEGSRLTVL.

This chain connects TRBV4-2 to TRBJ1-2; TRBD1 matches 9 bases. The V segment lost 3 bases and the J segment 8 bases; nucleotides outside the gene matches: 10. The germline gives CDR1 LGHNA, CDR2 YNFKEQ. The CDR3 contains 15 residues. The CDR3 spells CASSQETGGAEGYTF. The CDR3 DNA follows: TGTGCCAGCAGCCAGGAAACAGGGGGCGCAGAGGGCTACACCTTC.

This chain uses TRBV9 with TRBJ2-3; tentative D call: TRBD2 (6 bases). With 5 bases removed from V and 6 bases from J, the gap between germline ends came to 13 bases. Germline assignment: CDR1 SGDLS and CDR2 YYNGEE. The CDR3 loop spans 13 amino acids. This chain's CDR3 is CASRGLSMDTQYF. CDR3 DNA: TGTGCCAGCAGGGGACTGTCAATGGATACGCAGTATTTT.

A word on this clonotype: Relative to the germline gene, one junction end is altered; a read error may explain this. The chain employs TRBV7-2 and TRBJ1-1; a possible D gene is TRBD1 (5 bases). The V gene's germline CDR1 is SGHTA and CDR2 FQGNSA. This CDR3 is built from 13 residues. Here the CDR3 DNA reads TGTGCCAGCAGGCTGGGGGATTTCACTGAAGTTTTCTTT. Its protein is CASRLGDFTEVFF.

The V and J genes are TRBV30 and TRBJ1-1; D uncertain. Looked up from germline, CDR1 is GTSNPN and CDR2 is SVGIG (reference sequence). The CDR3 extends over 12 amino acids. With 0 bases removed from V and 4 bases from J, the gap between germline ends came to 6 bases. The CDR3 DNA reads TGTGCCTGGAGTGTATTGGGCACTGAAGCTTTCTTT. Its translation is CAWSVLGTEAFF.

The rearrangement uses TRBV19 and TRBJ1-2; unclear D gene. V dropped 6 bases and J dropped 8 bases, with 13 bases sitting between them. The CDR3 covers 12 residues. Germline V gene lookup returns CDR1 LNHDA and CDR2 SQIVND (reference sequence). For the CDR3, the DNA is TGTGCCAGTAGAGTAGGAGTCGGCGGCTACACCTTC. Translation: CASRVGVGGYTF.

This rearrangement joins TRBV7-8 to TRBJ2-5; TRBD2 agrees at 7 bases. After removal of 5 bases from V and 1 base from J, the junction contained 7 bases not matched to a gene. In germline, CDR1 is SGHVS, CDR2 FQNEAQ. The CDR3 has 15 amino acids. CDR3: CASSASPSGQETQYF. CDR3 nucleotides: TGTGCCAGCAGCGCCTCCCCTAGCGGCCAAGAGACCCAGTACTTC.

The chain links TRBV12-3 or TRBV12-4 to TRBJ2-1, with 7 bases lining up with TRBD2. This CDR3 spans 17 amino acids. V was pared by 6 bases and J by 2 bases, with 13 bases of the junction left unmatched. The CDR3 reads CASSRSPGDYTYNEQFF. The CDR3 DNA follows: TGTGCCAGCAGCCGGTCCCCGGGGGACTATACCTACAATGAGCAGTTCTTC.

The genes are TRBV28 and TRBJ2-5; D is possibly TRBD2 (6 bases). V was pared by 3 bases and J by 0 bases, with 11 bases between. Per the germline V gene, CDR1 is MDHEN and CDR2 is SYDVKM. The CDR3 is made up of 15 amino acids. CDR3 DNA sequence: TGTGCCAGCAGTTTGACGGGGGAGAACCAAGAGACCCAGTACTTC. Its protein is CASSLTGENQETQYF.

The chain links TRBV7-9 to TRBJ1-2, with D perhaps matching TRBD1 (5 bases). Trimming took 5 bases from V and 2 from J, leaving 21 bases between them. The CDR3 contains 17 residues. Germline V gene lookup returns CDR1 SEHNR and CDR2 FQNEAQ (reference sequence). CDR3: CASSPPVGDRRNYGYTF. For the CDR3, the DNA is TGTGCCAGCAGCCCACCGGTAGGCGACAGAAGAAACTATGGCTACACCTTC.

The CDR3 DNA reads TGTGCCAGCAGCTTCTGGGCAGGGATGACGAATGGCTACACCTTC. It specifies CASSFWAGMTNGYTF. V and J are TRBV11-2 and TRBJ1-2; a weak D match, TRBD1 (5 bases). CDR1 and CDR2 from the germline V gene are SGHAT and FQNNGV. The CDR3 extends over 15 amino acids. V lost 3 bases to trimming and J lost 6 bases, with 17 bases between them.

This clonotype turned up a few times. The genes are TRBV27 and TRBJ2-5; D is ambiguous. The CDR3 loop spans 13 amino acids. The germline V and J ends were trimmed by 2 bases and 2 bases, with 6 bases remaining between them. Per the germline V gene, CDR1 is MNHEY and CDR2 is SMNVEV (reference sequence). The CDR3 region has the DNA TGTGCCAGCAGTTTAGGACCACAAGAGACCCAGTACTTC. Amino acids: CASSLGPQETQYF.

The chain recombines TRBV18 with TRBJ1-5; D may be TRBD1 (5 bases). The CDR3 totals 15 residues. From germline, CDR1 is KGHSH and CDR2 LQKENI. The V end lost 3 bases, the J end lost 3 bases, and 12 bases lay between the germline ends. CDR3 bases: TGTGCCAGCTCACCCGCGGGACGGTACAATCAGCCCCAGCATTTT. This encodes CASSPAGRYNQPQHF.

This clonotype has a handful of counts. The V gene is TRBV7-9, the J gene TRBJ1-1; no clear D. CDR3 length: 13 residues. The germline V gene has CDR1 SEHNR and CDR2 FQNEAQ (reference sequence). V gave up 5 bases and J gave up 0 bases, with 7 bases separating them. For the CDR3, the DNA is TGTGCCAGCAGCCCCTCCATGAACACTGAAGCTTTCTTT. Protein product: CASSPSMNTEAFF.

This chain joins TRBV5-4 and TRBJ1-2; D not resolved. The germline V and J ends were trimmed by 0 bases and 4 bases, with 7 bases remaining between them. The CDR3 runs to 13 residues. Germline-derived CDR1 and CDR2 are SGHNT and YYREEE (reference sequence). CDR3 sequence: CASSLDDTYGYTF. Here the CDR3 DNA reads TGTGCCAGCAGCTTGGACGATACCTATGGCTACACCTTC.

The rearrangement uses TRBV6-1 and TRBJ2-5; 8 bases map to TRBD2. The CDR3 loop spans 19 amino acids. The germline V gene encodes CDR1 MNHNS and CDR2 SASEGT. V trimming: 5 bases; J trimming: 3 bases; junction bases outside the gene matches: 20. The CDR3 loop reads CASSLTIFSELAEEETQYF. CDR3 bases: TGTGCCAGCAGTCTCACAATTTTTTCCGAACTAGCGGAGGAAGAGACCCAGTACTTC.

The V and J genes are TRBV3-1 and TRBJ2-5, with D possibly being TRBD1 or TRBD2 (5 bases each). Germline V gene lookup returns CDR1 LGHDT and CDR2 YNNKEL (reference sequence). Trimming stripped 5 bases from V and 1 base from J, with 14 bases between. The CDR3 has 15 residues. The CDR3 spells CASSLHPGTQETQYF. The CDR3 nucleotides are TGTGCCAGCAGCTTACACCCAGGGACCCAAGAGACCCAGTACTTC.

The gene calls are TRBV24-1 and TRBJ2-2; the D gene is possibly TRBD1 (6 bases). V was clipped by 2 bases and J by 5 bases, with 11 bases between them. This CDR3 has 15 residues. Per germline, CDR1 KGHDR and CDR2 SFDVKD. The CDR3 DNA follows: TGTGCCACCAGTGATTCCGGACAGCCGACCGGGGAGCTGTTTTTT. This translates into CATSDSGQPTGELFF.

The chain employs TRBV12-3 or TRBV12-4 and TRBJ1-2, with D possibly matching TRBD1 (5 bases). The CDR3 length is 12 residues. Trimming stripped 6 bases from V and 8 bases from J, with 13 bases between. CDR3 in DNA: TGTGCCAGCAGCCCCGACAGACAGGGCTACACCTTC. Translation: CASSPDRQGYTF.

This sequence joins TRBV6-4 and TRBJ1-1; D uncertain. This CDR3 contains 12 residues. Trimming shortened V by 8 bases and J by 0 bases, and 7 bases separated the two germline ends. The germline V gene encodes CDR1 MRHNA and CDR2 SNTAGT. The CDR3 sequence: CASGQMNTEAFF. CDR3 in DNA: TGTGCCAGCGGTCAAATGAACACTGAAGCTTTCTTT.